The rows below give T cell receptor beta chains drawn from one sample of a study of technical replicates of blood from a few donors. The protocol was immunoSEQ multiplex PCR, while the TCRdb copy is restricted to in-frame clones and leaves out a portion. Of about 100,000 clones in the sample, approximately 94% were seen once. Sequenced: T cells isolated from PBMCs. These receptors were collected from a human donor in good health. Each CDR3 is given with its conserved first and last residue. D genes are given only for firm matches.

d_call	v_call	j_call	cdr3_nt	cdr3_aa
TRBD2	TRBV25-1	TRBJ2-1	TGTGCCAGCAGACTAGCGGGGTTCAATGAGCAGTTCTTC	CASRLAGFNEQFF
-	TRBV2	TRBJ2-7	TGTGCCAGCCGAGACACCCACGAGCAGTACTTC	CASRDTHEQYF
TRBD1	TRBV28	TRBJ2-7	TGTGCCAGCAGCTGGGACAGGGCGACCTACGAGCAGTACTTC	CASSWDRATYEQYF
TRBD2	TRBV23-1	TRBJ2-4	TGCGCCAGCAGTCTTCCGAGCGGGGTGTGGAACATTCAGTACTTC	CASSLPSGVWNIQYF
TRBD2	TRBV7-2	TRBJ2-7	TGTGCCAGCAGCTTGGCGGGAGGGCCTGTCGAGCAGTACTTC	CASSLAGGPVEQYF
-	TRBV14	TRBJ2-4	TGTGCCAGCAGCCCCACAGGAGCTATAGCCAAAAACATTCAGTACTTC	CASSPTGAIAKNIQYF
-	TRBV6-4	TRBJ1-2	TGTGCCAGCAGTCCCGGAGACGGCGGCTACACCTTC	CASSPGDGGYTF
TRBD2	TRBV4-1	TRBJ2-1	TGCGCCAGCAGCCAAGATCGTTTAAGCGGGAGGACTAACAATGAGCAGTTCTTC	CASSQDRLSGRTNNEQFF
TRBD2	TRBV6-1	TRBJ2-3	TGTGCCAGCAGTGAAATATACTCGGGGGGGTTGGGGCAGACGCAGTATTTT	CASSEIYSGGLGQTQYF
-	TRBV18	TRBJ1-4	TGTGCCAGCTCACCACAATTGAGTGAAGAAAAACTGTTTTTT	CASSPQLSEEKLFF